These 16 T cell receptor beta chains came from one sample sequenced in a study of T cell repertoires in ileal Crohn's disease. The table came from immunoSEQ multiplex PCR; TCRdb's copy has only in-frame clones and leaves some out. The table shows 15,000 or so clones, with around four fifths occurring only once. Input material: ileal tissue. These TCRs come from an adult with Crohn's disease.

The genes are TRBV5-1 and TRBJ2-5; 8 bases line up with TRBD1. The DNA end is more similar to TRBJ2-7, so the J call may be wrong. This CDR3 contains 13 residues. Germline V lookup: CDR1 SGHRS, CDR2 YFSETQ. CDR3 bases: TGCGCCAGCAGGGGGACAGGTGAAGGCGAGCAGTACTTC. This gives the protein CASRGTGEGEQYF.

This rearrangement joins TRBV9 to TRBJ2-3, with 8 bases lining up with TRBD1. Germline loops: CDR1 SGDLS, CDR2 YYNGEE. This CDR3 is 16 amino acids long. V lost 3 bases, J lost 4 bases, and 10 bases stayed unmatched. The CDR3 here is CASSAQQGEGADTQYF. The DNA of the CDR3 is TGTGCCAGCAGCGCCCAACAGGGGGAAGGGGCAGATACGCAGTATTTT.

The rearrangement uses TRBV9 and TRBJ2-7; possibly TRBD2 for D (6 bases). This CDR3 region has 13 residues. With 0 bases removed from V and 7 bases from J, the gap between germline ends came to 11 bases. Looked up from germline, CDR1 is SGDLS and CDR2 is YYNGEE. This CDR3 reads CASSVDSGREQYF. The CDR3 DNA sequence: TGTGCCAGCAGCGTAGATTCGGGGAGGGAGCAGTACTTC.

This clone was counted a single time. The chain carries TRBV15 and TRBJ2-3; a weak D match, TRBD1 (5 bases). Germline lookup yields CDR1 LNHNV and CDR2 YYDKDF (reference sequence). V was pared by 0 bases and J by 7 bases, with 11 bases between. The CDR3 runs to 14 residues. The CDR3 sequence is CATSRDIGVHTQYF. In DNA, the CDR3 is TGTGCCACCAGCAGAGATATAGGGGTTCATACGCAGTATTTT.

The rearrangement links TRBV2 to TRBJ1-1, with a tentative D call TRBD1 (5 bases). The CDR3 has 14 amino acids. V lost 5 bases and J lost 1, with 11 bases in between. Germline-derived CDR1 and CDR2 are SNHLY and FYNNEI. Here the CDR3 DNA reads TGTGCCAGCAGTCACCCAGGGAAGAACACTGAAGCTTTCTTT. Translation: CASSHPGKNTEAFF.

This clone came up once. The V gene is TRBV5-1, the J gene TRBJ2-1, with 13 bases aligning to TRBD2. CDR1 is SGHRS and CDR2 is YFSETQ in the germline V gene. Trimming took 4 bases from V and 3 from J; bases not matched to a gene: 4. The CDR3 spans 16 residues. CDR3 DNA: TGCGCCAGCAGCCACTGGACTAGCGGGAGCTACAATGAGCAGTTCTTC. Translation: CASSHWTSGSYNEQFF.

The rearrangement joins TRBV20-1 to TRBJ2-7, with D possibly being TRBD1 (6 bases). Germline V gene data show CDR1 as DFQATT and CDR2 as SNEGSKA (reference sequence). The CDR3 is made up of 11 amino acids. Deletions cut 4 bases from V and 4 bases from J, with 8 bases between. The CDR3 DNA reads as TGCAGTGCTATCACAGGGTACGAGCAGTACTTC. Translated, it gives CSAITGYEQYF.

The chain recombines TRBV2 with TRBJ2-3; TRBD2 matches at 9 bases. Germline V gene sequence: CDR1 SNHLY, CDR2 FYNNEI. V lost 8 bases and J lost 1; bases outside the gene matches: 13. The CDR3 consists of 17 residues. CDR3 residues: CASVRLAAGGGTDTQYF. CDR3 bases: TGTGCCAGCGTGCGACTAGCGGCCGGGGGGGGCACAGATACGCAGTATTTT.

The chain carries TRBV6-6 and TRBJ1-2; D gene unclear. From germline, CDR1 is MNHNY and CDR2 SVGAGI (reference sequence). This CDR3 has 14 residues. The V end was cut by 6 bases, the J end by 4 bases, with 15 bases between. The CDR3 DNA is TGTGCCAGCAGGGCCTACACAGATTTCTATGGCTACACCTTC. Encoded protein: CASRAYTDFYGYTF.

The chain uses TRBV5-6 and TRBJ1-3; perhaps TRBD1 as D (5 bases). Trimming cost V 6 bases and J 4 bases, with 17 bases left between them. The germline gives CDR1 SGHDT, CDR2 YYEEEE. This CDR3 contains 15 residues. In DNA, the CDR3 is TGTGCCAGCATAGATTACAGGTCTTTCGGAAACACCATATATTTT. Residues: CASIDYRSFGNTIYF. Full variable domain (remainder filled in from reference TRBV5-6 and TRBJ1-3): DAGVTQSPTHLIKTRGQQVTLRCSPKSGHDTVSWYQQALGQGPQFIFQYYEEEERQRGNFPDRFSGHQFPNYSSELNVNALLLGDSALYLCASIDYRSFGNTIYFGEGSWLTVV.

The chain recombines TRBV28 with TRBJ2-2; D possibly corresponds to TRBD1 (5 bases). CDR3 length: 14 residues. V was pared by 3 bases and J by 4 bases, with 9 bases between. Per the germline V gene, CDR1 is MDHEN and CDR2 is SYDVKM. The CDR3 DNA reads as TGTGCCAGCAGTTTGACAGCACCCACCGGGGAGCTGTTTTTT. Protein product: CASSLTAPTGELFF.

The V gene is TRBV5-4, the J gene TRBJ2-7; a possible D gene is TRBD2 (6 bases). CDR3 size: 17 residues. Trimming took off 0 bases at V and 2 bases at J, with 18 bases between the two ends. In germline, CDR1 is SGHNT, CDR2 YYREEE (reference sequence). The CDR3 bases are TGTGCCAGCAGCTTGGGGTCGGGAGCATCTAGCCCCTACGAGCAGTACTTC. Translation: CASSLGSGASSPYEQYF.

A few counts support this clone. The rearrangement links TRBV6-6 to TRBJ1-2; D ambiguous. Germline CDR1 MNHNY, CDR2 SVGAGI (reference sequence). V was clipped by 4 bases and J by 7 bases, with 13 bases between them. This CDR3 has 13 amino acids. CDR3 DNA: TGTGCCAGCAGTTCGAGCCTCGTTGGTGGCTACACCTTC. The encoded protein is CASSSSLVGGYTF.

The V and J genes are TRBV28 and TRBJ2-7; a possible D gene is TRBD2 (6 bases). Germline V gene data show CDR1 as MDHEN and CDR2 as SYDVKM. Trimming stripped 3 bases from V and 4 bases from J, with 19 bases between. The CDR3 has 16 amino acids. The CDR3 DNA is TGTGCCAGCAGTTTCCTTGTGTGGGGAGGAGGGTACGAGCAGTACTTC. This gives the protein CASSFLVWGGGYEQYF.

J is TRBJ1-2 and V is TRBV27, with D tentatively TRBD1 (5 bases). The germline CDR1 and CDR2 sequences are MNHEY and SMNVEV (reference sequence). There are 13 residues in the CDR3. V shed 8 bases and J shed 4 bases, with 14 bases lying between them. The CDR3 DNA follows: TGTGCCAGCGGACCGGGACTCATCTATGGCTACACCTTC. Its protein is CASGPGLIYGYTF.

The chain has TRBV10-2 and TRBJ2-7; tentative D call: TRBD1 (6 bases). Trimming cost V 0 bases and J 3 bases, with 9 bases left between them. Germline V CDR1 and CDR2: WSHSY, SAAADI. This CDR3 comprises 14 residues. The CDR3 DNA sequence: TGCGCCAGCAGTGAGTCAGCGACAGGCTACGAGCAGTACTTC. Translating gives CASSESATGYEQYF.